The 11 T cell receptor beta chains in this list originate from one sample, sequenced in a study of shared clonotypes between healthy human individuals (dated by TCRdb to the early 2020s). Libraries were constructed by the immunoSEQ multiplex PCR assay. In TCRdb, the immuneACCESS table is reduced to in-frame sequences with V and J assigned. These tables do not hold every clone; where another copy was compared, an unresolved V gene accounts for under half, and the others remain unexplained. A total of about 2.3 million clones appear in this sample, 85% to 95% of them only once. Jointly, the top ten make up about 0.39% of the sample. The sequenced material came from naive CD4+ T cells from PBMCs. What this sample's cell subset or site label stands for: CD45RA+ positively selected. These receptors all stem from a man younger than 35 in good health. Some clones in this sample may be carry-over from other donors' samples.

The chain joins TRBV2 to TRBJ2-5, with 7 positions matching TRBD1. V trimming: 6 bases; J trimming: 5 bases; junction bases outside the gene matches: 3. This CDR3 comprises 12 residues. Germline V gives CDR1 SNHLY, CDR2 FYNNEI. CDR3: CASSARGETQYF. CDR3 coding DNA: TGTGCCAGCAGCGCCAGGGGGGAGACCCAGTACTTC.

CDR3 residues: CASNWYEGTYEQYF. The CDR3 nucleotides read TGTGCCAGCAATTGGTATGAGGGAACCTACGAGCAGTACTTC. This chain connects TRBV2 to TRBJ2-7; tentatively, D is TRBD2 (5 bases). The CDR3 contains 14 residues. V shed 7 bases and J shed 2 bases, with 15 bases lying between them. CDR1 and CDR2 from the germline V gene are SNHLY and FYNNEI. Full variable domain (rest looked up from reference TRBV2 and TRBJ2-7): EPEVTQTPSHQVTQMGQEVILRCVPISNHLYFYWYRQILGQKVEFLVSFYNNEISEKSEIFDDQFSVERPDGSNFTLKIRSTKLEDSAMYFCASNWYEGTYEQYFGPGTRLTVT.

As regards this clone: Other DNA variants within this sample encode the same CDR3. This chain links TRBV28 with TRBJ2-7; 11 nucleotides agree with TRBD1. V was pared by 10 bases and J by 5 bases, with 7 bases of the junction left unmatched. CDR1 and CDR2 (germline): MDHEN, SYDVKM. The CDR3 spans 13 residues. The CDR3 DNA is TGTGCCACCAGGGACAGGGGGAGGAACGAGCAGTACTTC. It codes for CATRDRGRNEQYF.

The rearrangement joins TRBV7-9 to TRBJ2-3; possible D gene TRBD2, 5 bases. Germline CDR1 SEHNR, CDR2 FQNEAQ (reference sequence). This CDR3 contains 18 residues. Trimming removed 0 bases at V and 1 base at J, with 17 bases between. CDR3 in DNA: TGTGCCAGCAGCTTAGCCGGGGTAGCTAGAGGTGGCACAGATACGCAGTATTTT. This translates into CASSLAGVARGGTDTQYF.

This clone was seen a handful of times. The V gene is TRBV27, the J gene TRBJ1-2; D ambiguous. V was pared by 2 bases and J by 6 bases, with 4 bases between. This CDR3 is 11 amino acids long. Germline CDR1 reads MNHEY; CDR2 reads SMNVEV (reference sequence). The CDR3 region is CASSLGDGYTF. DNA of the CDR3: TGTGCCAGCAGTTTAGGGGATGGCTACACCTTC.

The J gene is TRBJ2-3, the V gene TRBV5-4; D may be TRBD1 (6 bases). The CDR3 runs to 15 residues. The germline V gene encodes CDR1 SGHNT and CDR2 YYREEE (reference sequence). The ends were cut back, 7 bases at V and 2 bases at J, with 17 bases in the middle. CDR3 amino acids: CASRFDRQITDTQYF. DNA of the CDR3: TGTGCCAGCCGATTTGACAGGCAAATCACAGATACGCAGTATTTT. The full variable domain, with the rest looked up from reference TRBV5-4 and TRBJ2-3, is ETGVTQSPTHLIKTRGQQVTLRCSSQSGHNTVSWYQQALGQGPQFIFQYYREEENGRGNFPPRFSGLQFPNYSSELNVNALELDDSALYLCASRFDRQITDTQYFGPGTRLTVL.

The J gene is TRBJ1-3, the V gene TRBV11-3; 8 bases agree with TRBD1. The ends lost 5 bases at V and 0 bases at J; junction bases unmatched: 3. Germline V gene sequence: CDR1 SGHNT, CDR2 YENEEA. The CDR3 is 15 residues long. Here the CDR3 DNA reads TGTGCCAGCAGCGAGCAGGGGGCCTCTGGAAACACCATATATTTT. Protein sequence: CASSEQGASGNTIYF. Variable domain in full (rest from reference TRBV11-3 and TRBJ1-3): EAGVVQSPRYKIIEKKQPVAFWCNPISGHNTLYWYLQNLGQGPELLIRYENEEAVDDSQLPKDRFSAERLKGVDSTLKIQPAELGDSAVYLCASSEQGASGNTIYFGEGSWLTVV.

Comment on this clone: Other DNA sequences of this sample code for an identical CDR3. The chain uses TRBV2 and TRBJ2-7; the D is unclear. Germline V gene lookup returns CDR1 SNHLY and CDR2 FYNNEI. This CDR3 is 12 amino acids long. The V and J ends lost 4 bases and 0 bases respectively, with 4 bases between them. The chain's CDR3 is CASSVASYEQYF. The CDR3 coding sequence is TGTGCCAGCAGTGTAGCCTCCTACGAGCAGTACTTC.

The chain is built from TRBV30 and TRBJ2-1; no firm D call. Germline V gene data show CDR1 as GTSNPN and CDR2 as SVGIG (reference sequence). With 0 bases removed from V and 4 bases from J, the gap between germline ends came to 10 bases. This CDR3 is 14 amino acids long. CDR3 residues: CAWSVRVAYNEQFF. As DNA, the CDR3 is TGTGCCTGGAGTGTACGAGTTGCGTACAATGAGCAGTTCTTC.

The CDR3 nucleotides read TGTGCCAGCTGCAGGGGCGCGAACTATGGCTACACCTTC. This sequence encodes CASCRGANYGYTF. This sequence joins TRBV6-5 and TRBJ1-2; TRBD1 is a possible D gene (6 bases). V was trimmed by 8 bases and J by 2 bases, leaving 12 bases between them. The CDR3 covers 13 residues. Germline V gene lookup returns CDR1 MNHEY and CDR2 SVGAGI.

The sample holds one count of this clone. CDR3: CASGAAWGAFF. The CDR3 DNA reads TGTGCCAGCGGGGCCGCCTGGGGAGCTTTCTTT. V is TRBV6-6 and J is TRBJ1-1; D is possibly TRBD1 (5 bases). V dropped 8 bases and J dropped 10 bases, with 14 bases sitting between them. The length of the CDR3 is 11 residues. CDR1 and CDR2 (germline): MNHNY, SVGAGI (reference sequence).